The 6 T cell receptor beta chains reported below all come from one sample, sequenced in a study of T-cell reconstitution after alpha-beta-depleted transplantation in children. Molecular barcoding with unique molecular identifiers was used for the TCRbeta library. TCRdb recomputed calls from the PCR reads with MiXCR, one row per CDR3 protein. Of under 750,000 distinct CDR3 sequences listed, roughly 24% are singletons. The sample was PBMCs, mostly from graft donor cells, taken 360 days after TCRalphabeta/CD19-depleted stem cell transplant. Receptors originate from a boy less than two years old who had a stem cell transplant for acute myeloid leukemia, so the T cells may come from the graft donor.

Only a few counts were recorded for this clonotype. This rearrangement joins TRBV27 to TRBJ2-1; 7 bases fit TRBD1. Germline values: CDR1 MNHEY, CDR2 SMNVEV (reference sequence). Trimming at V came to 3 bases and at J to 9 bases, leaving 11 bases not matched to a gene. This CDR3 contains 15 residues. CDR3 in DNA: TGTGCCAGCAGTTTTAAAGGGGGCAATTGGGGTGAGCAGTTCTTC. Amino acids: CASSFKGGNWGEQFF.

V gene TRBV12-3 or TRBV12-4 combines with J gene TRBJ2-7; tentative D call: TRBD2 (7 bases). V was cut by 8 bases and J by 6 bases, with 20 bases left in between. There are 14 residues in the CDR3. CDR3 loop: CASSPGAGAFEQYF. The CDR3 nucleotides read TGTGCCAGCTCCCCAGGGGCGGGGGCATTCGAGCAGTACTTC.

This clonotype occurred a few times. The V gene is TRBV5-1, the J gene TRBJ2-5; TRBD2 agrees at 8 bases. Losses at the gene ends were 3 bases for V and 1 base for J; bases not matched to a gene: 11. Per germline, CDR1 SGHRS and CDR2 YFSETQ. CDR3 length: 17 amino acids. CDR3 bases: TGCGCCAGCAGCTATGAACTAGCGGCGACGGTCCAAGAGACCCAGTACTTC. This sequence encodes CASSYELAATVQETQYF.

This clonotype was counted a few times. CDR3 DNA sequence: TGTGCCAGCAGTTCCCCCGGACTAGCGGGGGGGCTGGGTGTTACGCAGTATTTT. This encodes CASSSPGLAGGLGVTQYF. The chain carries TRBV12-3 or TRBV12-4 and TRBJ2-3; 15 bases agree with TRBD2. CDR3 length: 18 amino acids. V dropped 4 bases and J dropped 8; count of bases not matched to a gene: 13.

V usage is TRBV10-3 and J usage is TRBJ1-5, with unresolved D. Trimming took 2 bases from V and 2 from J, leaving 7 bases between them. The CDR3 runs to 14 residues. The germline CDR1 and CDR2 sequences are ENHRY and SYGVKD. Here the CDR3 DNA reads TGTGCCATCAGTGAGGGAGGCGGCAATCAGCCCCAGCATTTT. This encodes CAISEGGGNQPQHF.

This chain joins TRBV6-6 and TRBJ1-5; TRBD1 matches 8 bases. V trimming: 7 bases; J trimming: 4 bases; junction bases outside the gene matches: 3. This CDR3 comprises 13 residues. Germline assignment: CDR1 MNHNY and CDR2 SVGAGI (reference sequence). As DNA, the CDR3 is TGTGCCAGCACCGGACAGGGAAATCAGCCCCAGCATTTT. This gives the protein CASTGQGNQPQHF.